This T cell receptor (beta chain) was retrieved from a study of blood T cell repertoires in COVID-19. Across the whole study: Sample material is recorded as cDNA or gDNA derived from T cells, B-cell-depleted T cells, or PBMCs.

The CDR3 runs to 13 residues. Germline values: CDR1 MNHEY, CDR2 SVGAGI. The V segment lost 8 bases and the J segment 4 bases; nucleotides outside the gene matches: 4. Individuals aged roughly 18 to 95 years were recruited from about two dozen US areas. Cohort 3 recovered donors had two negative PCRs, clearance, or symptom resolution. Profiling relied on immunoSEQ multiplex PCR, and the TCRdb table lists in-frame clones only, not all of them. This table has a few hundred thousand clones, about 89% appearing once. J is TRBJ2-7 and V is TRBV6-5; 11 bases line up with TRBD1. Sequenced material: PBMCs or T cells enriched from blood (not recorded which). The TCR originated in a man aged 25-45 years who had recovered from COVID-19. The DNA for the CDR3 is TGTGCCAGCGGCGGGACAGGGGGATACGAGCAGTACTTC. It encodes CASGGTGGYEQYF.